The 20 T cell receptor beta chains presented below share a single source sample, sequenced in a study of blood T cell repertoires in COVID-19. Repertoires were generated with immunoSEQ multiplex PCR, while TCRdb's copy carries only in-frame clones and drops some. The sample carries tens of thousands of clones, roughly 94% recorded once. Material for sequencing was peripheral blood. The receptors come from a man aged 50 to 60 with active COVID-19.

This chain connects TRBV11-1 to TRBJ2-7; 9 positions match TRBD1. Trimming removed 5 bases from V and 2 bases from J; junction bases left unmatched: 4. The CDR3 contains 14 residues. Germline CDR1 reads SGHAT; CDR2 reads FQDESV (reference sequence). In DNA, the CDR3 is TGTGCCAGCAGCCCCGGGACAGGGACCTACGAGCAGTACTTC. The encoded protein is CASSPGTGTYEQYF.

The chain links TRBV19 to TRBJ2-1, with 8 bases identical to TRBD2. The CDR3 covers 17 residues. CDR1 and CDR2 from the germline V gene are LNHDA and SQIVND (reference sequence). Trimming took 8 bases from V and 5 from J; bases not matched to a gene: 17. CDR3 region: CASLLRAPGGAHNEQFF. The DNA of the CDR3 is TGTGCCAGTCTCCTGAGGGCCCCCGGGGGGGCCCACAATGAGCAGTTCTTC.

This chain's CDR3 is CASSSPLGLAGGLYEQYF. The CDR3 DNA reads as TGTGCCAGCAGTTCCCCCCTGGGACTAGCGGGAGGGCTCTACGAGCAGTACTTC. The chain is built from TRBV28 and TRBJ2-7, with 16 bases fitting TRBD2. From germline, CDR1 is MDHEN and CDR2 SYDVKM. The V gene end was trimmed by 4 bases and the J gene end by 3 bases; junction bases not matched to a gene: 9. The CDR3 is 18 residues long.

This chain uses TRBV29-1 with TRBJ1-2; no firm D call. The CDR3 contains 16 residues. The V end lost 3 bases, the J end lost 4 bases, and 21 bases lay between the germline ends. The germline V gene encodes CDR1 SQVTM and CDR2 ANQGSEA. The CDR3 sequence: CSVDPRLVPGSYGYTF. CDR3 in DNA: TGCAGCGTTGATCCCCGGTTAGTCCCCGGGAGCTATGGCTACACCTTC.

The V gene is TRBV7-9, the J gene TRBJ2-7; 10 bases are a match to TRBD1. The ends lost 6 bases at V and 0 bases at J; junction bases unmatched: 2. This CDR3 is 14 amino acids long. Germline V gives CDR1 SEHNR, CDR2 FQNEAQ (reference sequence). The CDR3 protein is CASSGTGDSYEQYF. The CDR3 region has the DNA TGTGCCAGCAGTGGGACAGGGGACTCCTACGAGCAGTACTTC.

This chain links TRBV13 with TRBJ2-3, with 8 bases matching TRBD2. Per the germline V gene, CDR1 is PRHDT and CDR2 is FYEKMQ (reference sequence). The CDR3 is made up of 15 amino acids. V lost 1 base and J lost 6; bases outside the gene matches: 6. CDR3 region: CASSLVREGGDTQYF. The DNA of the CDR3 is TGTGCCAGCAGCTTAGTTCGGGAGGGCGGGGATACGCAGTATTTT.

This clone was detected only once. The chain recombines TRBV5-4 with TRBJ1-2; 9 nucleotides align to TRBD1. J lost 4 bases, V lost 3 bases, and 7 bases had no gene match. Germline V gives CDR1 SGHNT, CDR2 YYREEE (reference sequence). The CDR3 covers 15 residues. The CDR3 nucleotides read TGTGCCAGCAGCTCGGGACAGGGTAGCGGCTATGGCTACACCTTC. Translated: CASSSGQGSGYGYTF.

The rearrangement links TRBV3-1 (or the pseudogene TRBV3-2) to TRBJ2-1; weak D call: TRBD2 (6 bases). The CDR3 length is 16 residues. V dropped 1 base and J dropped 2 bases, with 12 bases sitting between them. CDR1 is LGHDT and CDR2 is YNNKEL in the germline V gene (reference sequence). In DNA form, the CDR3 reads TGTGCCAGCAGCCAAGCGGGAGTGCGGGCCTACAATGAGCAGTTCTTC. It is translated as CASSQAGVRAYNEQFF.

CDR3 residues: CASSQGRAFNNEQFF. The CDR3 DNA reads as TGCGCCAGCAGCCAGGGTAGGGCCTTCAACAATGAGCAGTTCTTC. The chain combines TRBV5-1 with TRBJ2-1; weak D call: TRBD1 (5 bases). The CDR3 consists of 15 residues. CDR1 and CDR2 (germline): SGHRS, YFSETQ. Trimming took off 4 bases at V and 5 bases at J, with 16 bases between the two ends.

This clone was picked up a small number of times. The chain carries TRBV19 and TRBJ1-2; D is undetermined. The V end was cut by 4 bases, the J end by 4 bases, with 13 bases between. This CDR3 has 14 amino acids. Germline V gives CDR1 LNHDA, CDR2 SQIVND (reference sequence). CDR3 sequence: CASSRATGLYGYTF. The CDR3 bases are TGTGCCAGTAGTAGGGCCACTGGACTCTATGGCTACACCTTC.

V and J are TRBV6-5 and TRBJ2-6, with TRBD1 matching 8 bases. The length of the CDR3 is 13 residues. Trimming took 6 bases from V and 9 from J; bases not matched to a gene: 4. Germline CDR1 reads MNHEY; CDR2 reads SVGAGI. CDR3 sequence (DNA): TGTGCCAGCAGGAGGGACAGGATCAACGTCCTGACTTTC. Translating it yields CASRRDRINVLTF.

This clone was seen once. This chain uses TRBV4-1 with TRBJ2-2; 10 bases align to TRBD1. The CDR3 runs 15 residues. The germline CDR1 and CDR2 sequences are MGHRA and YSYEKL. V was clipped by 5 bases and J by 5 bases; unmatched bases: 5. The CDR3 sequence: CASSDRTGGTGELFF. In nucleotides, the CDR3 is TGCGCCAGCAGCGACAGGACAGGGGGGACCGGGGAGCTGTTTTTT.

V and J are TRBV3-1 (or the pseudogene TRBV3-2) and TRBJ2-2; 12 bases match TRBD1. CDR1 is LGHDT and CDR2 is YNNKEL in the germline V gene (reference sequence). This CDR3 contains 20 residues. After removal of 4 bases from V and 6 bases from J, the junction contained 18 bases not matched to a gene. CDR3 in DNA: TGTGCCAGCAGCCCCCTCGGAGGGGACAGGGGGCGGGCGAATCCCGGGGAGCTGTTTTTT. It specifies CASSPLGGDRGRANPGELFF.

The chain recombines TRBV6-5 with TRBJ1-1; 10 bases align to TRBD1. V lost 0 bases, J lost 8 bases, and 6 bases stayed unmatched. This CDR3 is built from 15 residues. Germline CDR1 is MNHEY and CDR2 is SVGAGI. This CDR3 reads CASSYSLKTGGEAFF. The CDR3, as DNA: TGTGCCAGCAGTTACTCGTTAAAGACAGGGGGCGAAGCTTTCTTT.

V and J are TRBV5-4 and TRBJ2-5; 11 bases are a match to TRBD2. CDR1 SGHNT and CDR2 YYREEE come from the germline V gene (reference sequence). The V gene end was trimmed by 10 bases and the J gene end by 0 bases; junction bases not matched to a gene: 5. The CDR3 length is 14 residues. CDR3 nucleotides: TGTGCCTACGCGGGACTAGCGGACCAAGAGACCCAGTACTTC. This codes for CAYAGLADQETQYF.

The CDR3 reads CASTRLAVDTGELFF. CDR3 sequence (DNA): TGTGCCAGCACCCGACTAGCGGTGGACACCGGGGAGCTGTTTTTT. The chain links TRBV6-4 to TRBJ2-2; 9 nucleotides match TRBD2. V lost 7 bases, J lost 3 bases, and 6 bases stayed unmatched. CDR3 length: 15 amino acids. The germline V gene has CDR1 MRHNA and CDR2 SNTAGT.

The chain has TRBV18 and TRBJ2-7, with a weak D call TRBD2 (7 bases). The V end lost 6 bases, the J end lost 12 bases, and 21 bases lay between the germline ends. The CDR3 loop spans 13 amino acids. Germline assignment: CDR1 KGHSH and CDR2 LQKENI. The CDR3 nucleotides are TGTGCCAGCTCCCCTGAGGGGGGGGCAGGCCCGTACTTC. Protein sequence: CASSPEGGAGPYF.

The chain couples TRBV2 to TRBJ1-1; D remains unclear. The V and J ends lost 8 bases and 1 base respectively, with 14 bases between them. This CDR3 region has 14 residues. Germline lookup yields CDR1 SNHLY and CDR2 FYNNEI. CDR3 amino acids: CASAGFVTNTEAFF. In DNA form, the CDR3 reads TGTGCCAGCGCCGGTTTCGTCACGAACACTGAAGCTTTCTTT.

The chain has TRBV6-5 and TRBJ2-7, with 8 bases matching TRBD2. The CDR3 totals 15 residues. Per the germline V gene, CDR1 is MNHEY and CDR2 is SVGAGI. V shed 7 bases, J shed 3 bases, and the junction held 11 bases outside the gene matches. The CDR3 sequence: CASNSPGTSIYEQYF. The CDR3, as DNA: TGTGCCAGCAACTCCCCCGGGACTAGTATCTACGAGCAGTACTTC.

This rearrangement joins TRBV19 to TRBJ2-3; tentative D call: TRBD2 (5 bases). Trimming cost V 3 bases and J 2 bases, with 15 bases left between them. The germline V gene encodes CDR1 LNHDA and CDR2 SQIVND (reference sequence). The CDR3 is made up of 16 amino acids. The CDR3 sequence is CASSIAFSGDTDTQYF. In DNA, the CDR3 is TGTGCCAGTAGTATTGCCTTCAGCGGAGACACAGATACGCAGTATTTT.